Sequencing of this T cell receptor beta chain was carried out in a study of blood T cell repertoires in COVID-19. The overall study: Sites across the United States, Italy and Spain contributed samples from acute and convalescent COVID-19. T cells, B-cell-depleted T cells, or PBMCs supplied cDNA or gDNA.

Participants were aged roughly 18 to 100 years from roughly 26 US areas. Each recovered donor of Cohort 3 presented with two negative PCRs, clearance, or symptom resolution. This table comes from immunoSEQ multiplex PCR, and its TCRdb copy is limited to in-frame clones, with some not included. The sample has 95,000 to 150,000 clones, 84% seen once; the top ten hold approximately 3.5%. Per germline, CDR1 KGHSH and CDR2 LQKENI. CDR3 size: 16 residues. V lost 0 bases, J lost 6 bases, and 7 bases stayed unmatched. Sequenced: PBMCs or T cells enriched from blood (not recorded which). This TCR derives from a woman between 25 and 40 years old who had recovered from COVID-19. The J gene is TRBJ2-1, the V gene TRBV18; 8 positions agree with TRBD2. CDR3 residues: CASSPPSGRAGNEQFF. The DNA for the CDR3 is TGTGCCAGCTCACCACCCTCCGGGAGGGCCGGCAATGAGCAGTTCTTC.